This TCR beta chain was recorded in a study of T cells in women clearing cervical HPV infection. TCRdb's copy holds only in-frame clones and misses some; the assay was immunoSEQ multiplex PCR. This repertoire includes 40,000 to 45,000 clones. Germline V gene sequence: CDR1 GTSNPN, CDR2 SVGIG (reference sequence). This CDR3 is built from 13 residues. Comments on this clone: Read coverage stops 3 residues before the CDR3 terminus; the germline J gene supplies the remainder.

This TCR was sampled from a woman aged 18-70 years with a cervical HPV16 infection that either progressed to CIN3+ or cleared (not recorded which). The chain is built from TRBV30 and TRBJ1-2; 9 bases agree with TRBD1. What was sequenced was blood buffy coat. CDR3 in amino acids: CAWERDRDYDYTF. Incomplete CDR3 DNA: TGTGCCTGGGAAAGGGACAGGGACTACGAC.